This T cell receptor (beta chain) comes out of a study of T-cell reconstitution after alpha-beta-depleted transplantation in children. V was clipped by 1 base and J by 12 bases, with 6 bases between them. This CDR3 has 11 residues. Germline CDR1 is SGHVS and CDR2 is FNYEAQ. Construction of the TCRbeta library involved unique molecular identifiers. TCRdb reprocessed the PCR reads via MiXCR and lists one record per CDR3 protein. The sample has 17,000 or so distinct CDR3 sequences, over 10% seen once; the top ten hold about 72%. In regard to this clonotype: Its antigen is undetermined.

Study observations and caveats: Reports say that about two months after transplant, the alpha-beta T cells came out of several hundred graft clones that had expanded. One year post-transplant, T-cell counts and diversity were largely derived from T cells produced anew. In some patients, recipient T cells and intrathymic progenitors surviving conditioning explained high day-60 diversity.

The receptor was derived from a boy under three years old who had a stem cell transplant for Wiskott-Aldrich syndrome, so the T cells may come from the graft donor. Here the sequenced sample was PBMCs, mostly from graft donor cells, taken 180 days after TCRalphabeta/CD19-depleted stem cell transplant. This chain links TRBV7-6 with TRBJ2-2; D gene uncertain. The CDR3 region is CASSLEGQLFF. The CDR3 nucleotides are TGTGCCAGCAGCTTAGAAGGACAGCTGTTTTTT.